The rows below give T cell receptor beta chains drawn from one sample of a study of cytomegalovirus exposure and HLA in healthy donors. Clones were sequenced by immunoSEQ multiplex PCR, and TCRdb holds only the in-frame ones, with some missing. The data contain about 96,000 clones, 65% to 75% of them singletons. The sample was PBMCs. These receptor sequences come from a female donor in good health and CMV-seropositive. CDR3s include the opening cysteine and the closing phenylalanine or tryptophan. D genes are given only for firm matches. The size field is filled for only some rows; it gives once, few, many or a size class.

d_gene	abundance	j_gene	v_gene	CDR3nt	CDR3aa
TRBD1	-	TRBJ1-1	TRBV30	TGTGCCCAAAAAGAGGCAGGGGGCATTGGGAAAGCTTTCTTT	CAQKEAGGIGKAFF
TRBD2	-	TRBJ2-7	TRBV5-1	TGCGCCAGCAGCTCAGGACTAGCGGGCCCCTACGAGCAGTACTTC	CASSSGLAGPYEQYF
TRBD1	-	TRBJ2-7	TRBV11-2	TGTGCCAGCAGCTTGCTGGGACAGGCACTCTACGAGCAGTACTTC	CASSLLGQALYEQYF
-	-	TRBJ1-5	TRBV28	TGTGCCAGCAGTTTGGTAAGCCAGCCCCAGCATTTT	CASSLVSQPQHF
TRBD2	once	TRBJ2-3	TRBV11-2	TGTGCCAGCAGCTTAGTCGTGAGGACTAGCCACACAGATACGCAGTATTTT	CASSLVVRTSHTDTQYF
-	-	TRBJ1-4	TRBV30	TGTGCCTGGCTGGCGGCAACTAATGAAAAACTGTTTTTT	CAWLAATNEKLFF
TRBD2	-	TRBJ2-5	TRBV5-1	TGCGCCAGCAGCTTGGGAATCGGGAGGGACCAAGAGACCCAGTACTTC	CASSLGIGRDQETQYF
TRBD2	-	TRBJ2-1	TRBV4-2	TGTGCCAGCAGCCAAGTGCGCGGGGGTTCCTACAATGAGCAGTTCTTC	CASSQVRGGSYNEQFF
-	-	TRBJ2-7	TRBV4-1	TGCGCCAGCTCCAAGGCCAGTGCGGGGATCTCCTACGAGCAGTACTTC	CASSKASAGISYEQYF
TRBD1	-	TRBJ2-7	TRBV6-1	TGTGCCAGCGGCAGGGGGTCCACCAGCTCCTACGAGCAGTACTTC	CASGRGSTSSYEQYF
-	-	TRBJ2-7	TRBV7-2	TGTGCCAGCAGCTTAGCCGGGAGAAACCCCACCGAGCAGTACTTC	CASSLAGRNPTEQYF
TRBD1	-	TRBJ2-7	TRBV9	TGTGCCAGCAGCGAGGGACAGGGTAGGAACGAGCAGTACTTC	CASSEGQGRNEQYF
TRBD1	-	TRBJ2-7	TRBV6-5	TGTGCCAGCAGTTACAACCGGGACAGGGCTAACGAGCAGTACTTC	CASSYNRDRANEQYF
TRBD1	-	TRBJ1-5	TRBV4-1	TGCGCCAGCAGCCAACGCCCGGGGGACAGCTTGGATCAGCCCCAGCATTTT	CASSQRPGDSLDQPQHF
TRBD1	-	TRBJ1-2	TRBV11-2	TGTGCCAGCAGAAAGATACAGGGGGCTTTCGGCTACACCTTC	CASRKIQGAFGYTF
TRBD1	-	TRBJ2-2	TRBV2	TGTGCCAGCAGTCCGTCAGGGGGAGCTGGGACCGGGGAGCTGTTTTTT	CASSPSGGAGTGELFF
-	-	TRBJ2-3	TRBV25-1	TGTGCCAGCAGTGATCCAGTCAGAGATACGCAGTATTTT	CASSDPVRDTQYF
TRBD2	once	TRBJ2-4	TRBV5-1	TGCGCCAGCAGTTCCGGGACTAGCGGGGATATTCAGTACTTC	CASSSGTSGDIQYF
TRBD1	-	TRBJ1-2	TRBV4-3	TGCGCCAGCAGCCAAACCCCAACAGGGGTGCTGGATGGCTACACCTTC	CASSQTPTGVLDGYTF
TRBD1	-	TRBJ1-2	TRBV4-2	TGTGCCAGCTCCACAGGGGGTGGGGATGGCTACACCTTC	CASSTGGGDGYTF
-	-	TRBJ1-2	TRBV4-3	TGCGCCAGCGGACCGACAGGAGTCTATGGCTACACCTTC	CASGPTGVYGYTF
-	few	TRBJ1-1	TRBV5-6	TGTGCCAGCAGCCTCAGGGGTCGCGACACTGAAGCTTTCTTT	CASSLRGRDTEAFF
-	-	TRBJ2-7	TRBV11-1	TGTGCCAGCGGGCGGGACAGAGACACCTACGAGCAGTACTTC	CASGRDRDTYEQYF
-	-	TRBJ1-5	TRBV28	TGTGCCAGCAGTTTCCGGAGGGGCGCTAGCAATCAGCCCCAGCATTTT	CASSFRRGASNQPQHF
TRBD1	-	TRBJ1-1	TRBV5-1	TGCGCCAGCAGCTTAACTGGACAGGCCATTGAAGCTTTCTTT	CASSLTGQAIEAFF
-	-	TRBJ2-1	TRBV6-4	TGTGCCAGCAGTGGGGCGGGCGACTACAATGAGCAGTTCTTC	CASSGAGDYNEQFF
TRBD1	-	TRBJ2-3	TRBV6-1	TGTGCCACACACTCTGGACAGGGGGTAACAGATACGCAGTATTTT	CATHSGQGVTDTQYF
TRBD1	-	TRBJ1-2	TRBV7-9	TGTGCCAGCAGCTCTCTCGACAGGGGAGGTCTCTATGGCTACACCTTC	CASSSLDRGGLYGYTF
-	-	TRBJ2-6	TRBV27	TGTGCCAGCAGTTTTCTAGGAAGGGCCAACGTCCTGACTTTC	CASSFLGRANVLTF
TRBD2	-	TRBJ2-3	TRBV28	TGTGCCAGCAGTTTGACTAGCGGACTCACAGATACGCAGTATTTT	CASSLTSGLTDTQYF
TRBD1	-	TRBJ2-3	TRBV13	TGTGCCAGCAGGAACATCGGGACAGGGGGTTCCACAGATACGCAGTATTTT	CASRNIGTGGSTDTQYF
-	few	TRBJ1-6	TRBV7-2	TGTGCCAGCAGCTTAGCCCTAGTTTCACCCCTCCACTTT	CASSLALVSPLHF
TRBD1	-	TRBJ2-1	TRBV2	TGTGCCAGCAGTGAAATTCGGGGACAGGGTGAGCAGTTCTTC	CASSEIRGQGEQFF
TRBD1	-	TRBJ1-1	TRBV30	TGTGCCTGGAGTTTGGACAGGTCTGGCAAGTTGAACACTGAAGCTTTCTTT	CAWSLDRSGKLNTEAFF
-	-	TRBJ2-5	TRBV30	TGTGCCTGGAGTCCGGGTTACCAAGAGACCCAGTACTTC	CAWSPGYQETQYF
TRBD2	-	TRBJ2-5	TRBV4-2	TGTGCCAGCAGCCAAGGGGCAAGAGCGGGGCCCTTAGAGACCCAGTACTTC	CASSQGARAGPLETQYF
-	-	TRBJ1-4	TRBV7-8	TGTGCCAGCAGCTGGGCAGGGAATGCGCAACTGTTTTTT	CASSWAGNAQLFF
TRBD1	-	TRBJ2-3	TRBV6-5	TGTGCCAGCACCCGGACAGGGGAGGGCACAGATACGCAGTATTTT	CASTRTGEGTDTQYF
-	-	TRBJ1-2	TRBV28	TGTGCCAGCAGCCCCCCCACAGGTTTCTATGGCTACACCTTC	CASSPPTGFYGYTF
TRBD2	-	TRBJ2-3	TRBV5-4	TGTGCCAGCAGCCGGACTAGGAACACAGATACGCAGTATTTT	CASSRTRNTDTQYF
-	medium-sized	TRBJ2-3	TRBV4-1	TGCGCCAGCAGCCTGGGGCCCCTCACAGATACGCAGTATTTT	CASSLGPLTDTQYF
TRBD1	-	TRBJ2-7	TRBV10-3	TGTGCCATTGGCAGGGGGTATGGCGACTACGAGCAGTACTTC	CAIGRGYGDYEQYF